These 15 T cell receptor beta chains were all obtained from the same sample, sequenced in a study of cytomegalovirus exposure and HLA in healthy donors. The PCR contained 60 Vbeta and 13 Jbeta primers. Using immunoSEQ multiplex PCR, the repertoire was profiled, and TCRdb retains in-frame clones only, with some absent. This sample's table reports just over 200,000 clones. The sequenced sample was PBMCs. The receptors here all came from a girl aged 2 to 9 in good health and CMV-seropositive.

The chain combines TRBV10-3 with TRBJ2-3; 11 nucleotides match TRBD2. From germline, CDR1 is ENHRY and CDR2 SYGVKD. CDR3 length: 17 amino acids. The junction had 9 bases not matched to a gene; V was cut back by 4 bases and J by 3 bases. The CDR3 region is CAISVGSASGRTDTQYF. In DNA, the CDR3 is TGTGCCATCAGTGTGGGTTCGGCTAGCGGGAGGACAGATACGCAGTATTTT.

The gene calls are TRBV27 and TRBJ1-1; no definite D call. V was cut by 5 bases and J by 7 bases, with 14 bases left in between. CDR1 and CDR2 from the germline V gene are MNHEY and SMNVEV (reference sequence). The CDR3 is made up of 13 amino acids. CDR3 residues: CASSPGRESEAFF. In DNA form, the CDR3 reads TGTGCCAGCAGTCCCGGACGGGAAAGTGAAGCTTTCTTT.

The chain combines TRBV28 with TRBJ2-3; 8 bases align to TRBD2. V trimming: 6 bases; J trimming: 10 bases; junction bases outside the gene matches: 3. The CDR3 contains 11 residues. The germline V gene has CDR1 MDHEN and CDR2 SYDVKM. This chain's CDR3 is CASRSLAAQYF. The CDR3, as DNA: TGTGCCAGCAGATCACTAGCGGCGCAGTATTTT.

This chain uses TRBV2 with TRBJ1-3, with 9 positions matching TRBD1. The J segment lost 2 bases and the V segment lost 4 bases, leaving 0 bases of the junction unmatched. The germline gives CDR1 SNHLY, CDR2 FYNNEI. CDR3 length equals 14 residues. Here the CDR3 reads CASSGTGAGNTIYF. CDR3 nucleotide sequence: TGTGCCAGCAGTGGGACAGGGGCTGGAAACACCATATATTTT.

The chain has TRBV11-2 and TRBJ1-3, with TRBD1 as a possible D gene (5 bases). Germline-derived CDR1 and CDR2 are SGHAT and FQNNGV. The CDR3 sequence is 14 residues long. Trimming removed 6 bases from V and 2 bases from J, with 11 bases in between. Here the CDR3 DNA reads TGTGCCAGCAGGCCGACGGGGGCTGGAAACACCATATATTTT. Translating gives CASRPTGAGNTIYF.

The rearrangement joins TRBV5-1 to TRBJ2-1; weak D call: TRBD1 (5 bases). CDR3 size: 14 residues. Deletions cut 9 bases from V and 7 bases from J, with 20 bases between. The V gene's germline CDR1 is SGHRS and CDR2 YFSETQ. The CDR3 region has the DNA TGCGCCACTTCCCAGGGCCTGAGTGGAAATGAGCAGTTCTTC. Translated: CATSQGLSGNEQFF. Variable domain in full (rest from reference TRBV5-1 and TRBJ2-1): KAGVTQTPRYLIKTRGQQVTLSCSPISGHRSVSWYQQTPGQGLQFLFEYFSETQRNKGNFPGRFSGRQFSNSRSEMNVSTLELGDSALYLCATSQGLSGNEQFFGPGTRLTVL.

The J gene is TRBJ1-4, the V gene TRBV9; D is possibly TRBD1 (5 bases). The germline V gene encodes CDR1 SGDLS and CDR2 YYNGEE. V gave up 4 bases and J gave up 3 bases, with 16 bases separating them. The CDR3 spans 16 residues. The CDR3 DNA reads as TGTGCCAGCAGCCTCAATCCGGGGGGGGCTAATGAAAAACTGTTTTTT. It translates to CASSLNPGGANEKLFF.

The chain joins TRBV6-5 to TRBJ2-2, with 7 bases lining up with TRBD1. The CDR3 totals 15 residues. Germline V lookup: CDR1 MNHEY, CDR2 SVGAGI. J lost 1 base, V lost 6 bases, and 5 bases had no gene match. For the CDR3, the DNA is TGTGCCAGCAGCCTGGGACAGTTGAACACCGGGGAGCTGTTTTTT. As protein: CASSLGQLNTGELFF.

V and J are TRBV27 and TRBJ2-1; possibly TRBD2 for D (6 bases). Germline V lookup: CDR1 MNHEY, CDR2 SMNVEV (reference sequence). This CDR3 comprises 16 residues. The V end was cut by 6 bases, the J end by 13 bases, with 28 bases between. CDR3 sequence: CASSPFWGTRPGEQFF. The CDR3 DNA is TGTGCCAGCAGCCCCTTTTGGGGGACTCGTCCCGGGGAACAGTTCTTC.

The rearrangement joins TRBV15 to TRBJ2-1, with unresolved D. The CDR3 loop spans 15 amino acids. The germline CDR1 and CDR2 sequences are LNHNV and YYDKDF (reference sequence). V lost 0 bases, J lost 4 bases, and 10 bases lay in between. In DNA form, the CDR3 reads TGTGCCACCAGCAGAGATAGGAGTCTTTACAATGAGCAGTTCTTC. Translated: CATSRDRSLYNEQFF.

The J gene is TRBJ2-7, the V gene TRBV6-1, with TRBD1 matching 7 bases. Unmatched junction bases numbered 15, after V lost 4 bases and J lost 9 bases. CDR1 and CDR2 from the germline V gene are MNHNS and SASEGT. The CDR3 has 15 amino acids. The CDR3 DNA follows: TGTGCCAGCAGTGCCCGGACAGGAGGAACCTGGGTGCAGTACTTC. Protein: CASSARTGGTWVQYF.

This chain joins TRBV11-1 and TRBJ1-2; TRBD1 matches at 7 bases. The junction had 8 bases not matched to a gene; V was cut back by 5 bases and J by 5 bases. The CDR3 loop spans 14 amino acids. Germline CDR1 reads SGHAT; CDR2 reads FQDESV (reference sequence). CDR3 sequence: CASSPGTVPYGYTF. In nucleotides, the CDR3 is TGTGCCAGCAGCCCCGGGACAGTCCCGTATGGCTACACCTTC.

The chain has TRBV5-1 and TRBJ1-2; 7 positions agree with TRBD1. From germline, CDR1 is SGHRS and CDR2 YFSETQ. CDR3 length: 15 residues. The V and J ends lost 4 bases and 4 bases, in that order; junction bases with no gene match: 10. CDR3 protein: CASSPRDSLIYGYTF. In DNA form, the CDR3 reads TGCGCCAGCAGCCCCCGGGACAGTCTAATCTATGGCTACACCTTC.

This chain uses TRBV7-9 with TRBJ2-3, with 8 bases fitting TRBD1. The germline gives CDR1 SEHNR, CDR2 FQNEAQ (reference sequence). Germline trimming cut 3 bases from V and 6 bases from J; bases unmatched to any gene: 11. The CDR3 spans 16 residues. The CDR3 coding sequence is TGTGCCAGCAGCTTGGGCGACAGGGGAATTTTTGATACGCAGTATTTT. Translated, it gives CASSLGDRGIFDTQYF.

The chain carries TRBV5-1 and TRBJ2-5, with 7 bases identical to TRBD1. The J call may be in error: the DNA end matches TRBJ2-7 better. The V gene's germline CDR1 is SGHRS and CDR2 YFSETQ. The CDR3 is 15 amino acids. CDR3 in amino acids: CASSLAPTGRYEQYF. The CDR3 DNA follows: TGCGCCAGCAGCTTGGCCCCGACAGGGCGGTACGAGCAGTACTTC.